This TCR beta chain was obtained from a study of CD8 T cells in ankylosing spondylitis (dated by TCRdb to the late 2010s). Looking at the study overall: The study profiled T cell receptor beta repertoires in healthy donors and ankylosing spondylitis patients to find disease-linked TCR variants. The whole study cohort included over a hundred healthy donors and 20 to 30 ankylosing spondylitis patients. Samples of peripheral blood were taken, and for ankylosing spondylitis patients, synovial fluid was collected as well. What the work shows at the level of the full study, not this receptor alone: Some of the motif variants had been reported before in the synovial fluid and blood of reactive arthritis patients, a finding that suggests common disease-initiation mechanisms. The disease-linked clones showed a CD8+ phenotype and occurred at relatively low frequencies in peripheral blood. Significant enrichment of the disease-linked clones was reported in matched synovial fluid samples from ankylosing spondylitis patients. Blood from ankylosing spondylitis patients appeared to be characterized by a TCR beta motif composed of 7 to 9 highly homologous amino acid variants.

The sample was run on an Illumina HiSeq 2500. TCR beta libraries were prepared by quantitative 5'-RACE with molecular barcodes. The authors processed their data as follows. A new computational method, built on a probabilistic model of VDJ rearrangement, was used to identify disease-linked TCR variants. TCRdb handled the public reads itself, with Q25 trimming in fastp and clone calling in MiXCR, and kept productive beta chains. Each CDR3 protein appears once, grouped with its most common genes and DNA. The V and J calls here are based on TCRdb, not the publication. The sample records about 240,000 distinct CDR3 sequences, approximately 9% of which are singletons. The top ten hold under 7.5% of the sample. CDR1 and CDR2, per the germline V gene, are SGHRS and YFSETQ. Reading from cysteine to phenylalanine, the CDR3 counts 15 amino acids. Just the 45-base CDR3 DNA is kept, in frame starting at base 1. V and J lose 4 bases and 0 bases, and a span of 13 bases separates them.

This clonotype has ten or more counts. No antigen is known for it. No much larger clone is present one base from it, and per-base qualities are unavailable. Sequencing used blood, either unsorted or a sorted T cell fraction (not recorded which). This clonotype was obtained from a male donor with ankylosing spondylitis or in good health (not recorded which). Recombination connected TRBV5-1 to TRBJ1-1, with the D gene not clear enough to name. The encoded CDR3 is CASSASTVMNTEAFF. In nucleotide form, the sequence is TGCGCCAGCAGCGCCTCAACAGTTATGAACACTGAAGCTTTCTTT.